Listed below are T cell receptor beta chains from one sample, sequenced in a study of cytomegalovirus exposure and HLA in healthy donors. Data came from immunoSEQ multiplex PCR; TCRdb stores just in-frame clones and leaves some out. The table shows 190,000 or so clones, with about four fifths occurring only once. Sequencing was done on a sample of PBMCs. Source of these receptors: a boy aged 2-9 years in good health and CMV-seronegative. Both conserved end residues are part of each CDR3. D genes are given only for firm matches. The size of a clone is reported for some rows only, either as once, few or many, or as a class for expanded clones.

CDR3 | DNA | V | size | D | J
CASSEGSGGSTDTQYF | TGTGCCAGCAGTGAGGGGAGCGGGGGTTCCACAGATACGCAGTATTTT | TRBV12-1 | few | NA | TRBJ2-3
CASSLAPGRGGGETQYF | TGTGCCAGCAGCTTAGCCCCGGGGCGGGGGGGCGGGGAGACCCAGTACTTC | TRBV11-2 | NA | TRBD2 | TRBJ2-5
CASSVEPDRGGNTIYF | TGTGCCAGCAGCGTAGAGCCGGACAGGGGTGGAAACACCATATATTTT | TRBV9 | NA | TRBD1 | TRBJ1-3
CASSYFSGANVLTF | TGCGCCAGCAGCTACTTCTCCGGGGCCAACGTCCTGACTTTC | TRBV5-1 | few | NA | TRBJ2-6
CASSVGGQPITGELFF | TGTGCCAGCAGCGTAGGGGGACAGCCCATCACCGGGGAGCTGTTTTTT | TRBV9 | NA | TRBD1 | TRBJ2-2
CASGSGRGAYNEQFF | TGTGCTAGTGGGAGCGGGCGGGGGGCCTACAATGAGCAGTTCTTC | TRBV12-5 | NA | TRBD2 | TRBJ2-1
CSASAEPEAFF | TGCAGTGCTAGTGCAGAACCAGAAGCTTTCTTT | TRBV20-1 | NA | NA | TRBJ1-1
CASSFFQNTEAFF | TGTGCCAGCAGTTTTTTCCAGAACACTGAAGCTTTCTTT | TRBV28 | once | NA | TRBJ1-1
CASSEAFRGYSNTEAFF | TGTGCCAGCAGTGAGGCGTTTAGGGGATACTCGAACACTGAAGCTTTCTTT | TRBV6-1 | NA | NA | TRBJ1-1
CASSSPPLDRIARYTF | TGTGCCAGCAGTTCCCCCCCACTTGACAGGATAGCCCGTTACACCTTC | TRBV27 | NA | NA | TRBJ1-2
CASSSGGGDLTF | TGTGCCAGCAGTTCGGGGGGTGGGGACCTAACGTTT | TRBV6-6 | NA | NA | TRBJ1-6
CASSHTQETQYF | TGTGCCAGCAGCCATACACAAGAGACCCAGTACTTC | TRBV4-2 | NA | NA | TRBJ2-5
CAARLTNTEAFF | TGTGCCGCCCGACTCACGAACACTGAAGCTTTCTTT | TRBV6-1 | few | NA | TRBJ1-1
CASSGLTGQYF | TGTGCCAGCAGTGGCCTTACAGGGCAGTACTTC | TRBV2 | NA | NA | TRBJ2-7
CASSLKSSWNEKLFF | TGTGCCAGCAGTTTAAAGTCGAGCTGGAATGAAAAACTGTTTTTT | TRBV6-5 | few | NA | TRBJ1-4
CASSAQVGYGYTF | TGTGCCAGTAGTGCACAGGTTGGGTATGGCTACACCTTC | TRBV19 | NA | NA | TRBJ1-2
CASSLGLAHTDTQYF | TGTGCCAGCAGCTTGGGACTAGCGCACACAGATACGCAGTATTTT | TRBV5-6 | once | TRBD2 | TRBJ2-3
CASSHSWGQGYYGYTF | TGTGCCAGCAGCCATAGCTGGGGACAGGGATACTATGGCTACACCTTC | TRBV14 | NA | TRBD1 | TRBJ1-2
CASSSTGQSGGYTF | TGTGCCAGCAGCTCAACGGGACAGTCTGGTGGCTACACCTTC | TRBV7-9 | NA | TRBD1 | TRBJ1-2
CASSQDVWGANEKLFF | TGTGCCAGCAGCCAAGATGTGTGGGGGGCTAATGAAAAACTGTTTTTT | TRBV4-2 | few | NA | TRBJ1-4
CASSPLGRGPSNTEAFF | TGTGCCAGCAGCCCCCTGGGCAGGGGGCCTTCGAACACTGAAGCTTTCTTT | TRBV7-9 | NA | TRBD1 | TRBJ1-1
CAWRGNKGEGTEAFF | TGTGCCTGGAGAGGTAACAAAGGGGAGGGAACTGAAGCTTTCTTT | TRBV30 | NA | NA | TRBJ1-1
CATSRGGGDRGGYTF | TGTGCCACCAGCAGAGGTGGGGGGGACAGGGGAGGCTACACCTTC | TRBV15 | NA | TRBD1 | TRBJ1-2
CASSLRNTGELFF | TGTGCCAGCAGCTTGCGGAACACCGGGGAGCTGTTTTTT | TRBV7-9 | NA | NA | TRBJ2-2
CAISESPVDEQFF | TGTGCCATCAGTGAGTCCCCGGTCGATGAGCAGTTCTTC | TRBV10-3 | NA | NA | TRBJ2-1
CASSIQGAPNEKLFF | TGTGCCAGCAGCATCCAGGGGGCCCCTAATGAAAAACTGTTTTTT | TRBV7-2 | NA | TRBD1 | TRBJ1-4
CASSLAGTDTQYF | TGTGCCAGCTCCCTCGCAGGAACAGATACGCAGTATTTT | TRBV18 | NA | NA | TRBJ2-3
CASSLGLWTTSTDYEQYF | TGTGCCAGCAGCTTAGGACTATGGACTACTAGTACGGACTACGAGCAGTACTTC | TRBV11-2 | few | NA | TRBJ2-7
CASSGGFYGYTF | TGTGCCAGCAGCGGGGGCTTCTATGGCTACACCTTC | TRBV9 | NA | NA | TRBJ1-2
CASSQDGVREYGYTF | TGCGCCAGCAGCCAAGATGGCGTCAGGGAATATGGCTACACCTTC | TRBV4-3 | NA | NA | TRBJ1-2
CASNNRGPETQYF | TGTGCCAGCAATAACAGGGGGCCAGAGACCCAGTACTTC | TRBV6-1 | few | TRBD1 | TRBJ2-5
CASSSGGGARGYTF | TGTGCCAGCAGTTCGGGAGGGGGCGCGAGGGGCTACACCTTC | TRBV28 | NA | TRBD1 | TRBJ1-2
CASTSTGWGEAFF | TGTGCCAGCACCAGCACAGGGTGGGGTGAAGCTTTCTTT | TRBV2 | NA | NA | TRBJ1-1
CASSLGTSGGPRWQFF | TGTGCCAGCAGCTTGGGGACTAGCGGGGGCCCCCGATGGCAGTTCTTC | TRBV7-8 | NA | TRBD2 | TRBJ2-1
CASSARTGPGDTQYF | TGTGCCAGCAGCGCCCGGACAGGACCTGGGGATACGCAGTATTTT | TRBV9 | once | TRBD1 | TRBJ2-3
CASSLGSLPGVAEAFF | TGTGCCAGCAGTTTAGGGTCCTTGCCGGGGGTTGCTGAAGCTTTCTTT | TRBV28 | NA | NA | TRBJ1-1
CASSLWGGREETQYF | TGTGCCAGCAGCTTGTGGGGGGGGCGTGAAGAGACCCAGTACTTC | TRBV5-5 | once | NA | TRBJ2-5
CASSQDRGGQETQYF | TGCGCCAGCAGCCAGGACAGGGGTGGGCAAGAGACCCAGTACTTC | TRBV5-1 | few | TRBD1 | TRBJ2-5
CASSASGIYNSPLHF | TGTGCCAGCAGCGCCAGCGGGATCTATAATTCACCCCTCCACTTT | TRBV7-9 | NA | NA | TRBJ1-6
CASKPGGSNYGYTF | TGTGCCAGCAAACCTGGGGGCTCCAACTATGGCTACACCTTC | TRBV6-4 | NA | NA | TRBJ1-2
CASSEGGVGETQYF | TGTGCCAGCAGTGAGGGCGGGGTGGGAGAGACCCAGTACTTC | TRBV2 | NA | NA | TRBJ2-5
CASSRDRSYEQYF | TGTGCCAGCAGTCGGGACAGAAGCTACGAGCAGTACTTC | TRBV6-6 | few | TRBD1 | TRBJ2-7
CASSSPTGTDTQYF | TGTGCCAGCAGTTCCCCGACAGGCACAGATACGCAGTATTTT | TRBV6-6 | NA | NA | TRBJ2-3
CASSLRQTRETQYF | TGTGCCAGCAGCCTCCGACAGACCAGGGAGACCCAGTACTTC | TRBV13 | NA | NA | TRBJ2-5
CASSAGGNGANVLTF | TGTGCCAGCAGCGCAGGGGGGAATGGGGCCAACGTCCTGACTTTC | TRBV9 | NA | NA | TRBJ2-6
CSYREAGTQYF | TGCAGTTATAGGGAGGCGGGGACCCAGTACTTC | TRBV20-1 | NA | NA | TRBJ2-5
CAISESIGGLYLAYTF | TGTGCCATCAGTGAGAGTATAGGGGGCTTGTATCTGGCCTACACCTTC | TRBV10-3 | NA | TRBD1 | TRBJ1-2
CASSQRLAGVNEQFF | TGCGCCAGCAGCCAACGACTAGCGGGGGTCAATGAGCAGTTCTTC | TRBV4-3 | NA | TRBD2 | TRBJ2-1
CASSQDPSGGQLAKNIQYF | TGTGCCAGCAGCCAAGATCCAAGCGGGGGACAACTAGCCAAAAACATTCAGTACTTC | TRBV4-2 | NA | TRBD2 | TRBJ2-4
CASSLALNRATEAFF | TGTGCCAGCAGCTTAGCGCTCAACAGGGCCACTGAAGCTTTCTTT | TRBV7-2 | NA | NA | TRBJ1-1
CASSLGGELETQYF | TGCGCCAGCAGCTTGGGCGGGGAACTCGAGACCCAGTACTTC | TRBV5-1 | NA | NA | TRBJ2-5
CASSLAGGTYNEQFF | TGTGCCAGCAGCTTAGCGGGGGGGACCTACAATGAGCAGTTCTTC | TRBV7-3 | NA | TRBD2 | TRBJ2-1